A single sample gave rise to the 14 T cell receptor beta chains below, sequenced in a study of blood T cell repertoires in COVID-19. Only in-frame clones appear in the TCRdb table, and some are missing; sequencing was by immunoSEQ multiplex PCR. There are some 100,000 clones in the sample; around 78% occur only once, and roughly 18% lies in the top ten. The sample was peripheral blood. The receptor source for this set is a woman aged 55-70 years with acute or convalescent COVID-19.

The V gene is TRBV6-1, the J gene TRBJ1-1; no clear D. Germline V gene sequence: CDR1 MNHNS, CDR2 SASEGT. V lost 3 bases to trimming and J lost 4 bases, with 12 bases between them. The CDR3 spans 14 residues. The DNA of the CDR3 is TGTGCCAGCAGTGACAACCGGGTGATCACTGAAGCTTTCTTT. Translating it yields CASSDNRVITEAFF.

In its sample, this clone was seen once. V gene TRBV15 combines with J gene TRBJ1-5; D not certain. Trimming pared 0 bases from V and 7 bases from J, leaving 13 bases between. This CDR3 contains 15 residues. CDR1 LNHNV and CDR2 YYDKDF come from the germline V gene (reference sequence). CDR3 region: CATSRDRLGGQPQHF. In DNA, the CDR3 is TGTGCCACCAGCAGAGATCGTTTGGGAGGCCAGCCCCAGCATTTT.

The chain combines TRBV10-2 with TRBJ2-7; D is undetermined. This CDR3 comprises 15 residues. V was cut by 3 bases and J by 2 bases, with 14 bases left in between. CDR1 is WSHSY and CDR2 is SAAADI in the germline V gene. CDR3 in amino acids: CASSERGRLPYEQYF. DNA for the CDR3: TGCGCCAGCAGTGAACGTGGCAGGCTCCCCTACGAGCAGTACTTC.

The CDR3 sequence is CASSPTGDGNQPQHF. The CDR3 DNA sequence: TGTGCCAGCAGTCCCACAGGGGATGGCAATCAGCCCCAGCATTTT. The chain has TRBV28 and TRBJ1-5; the match to TRBD1 covers 7 bases. After removal of 5 bases from V and 2 bases from J, the junction contained 6 bases not matched to a gene. The germline CDR1 and CDR2 sequences are MDHEN and SYDVKM. CDR3 length: 15 residues.

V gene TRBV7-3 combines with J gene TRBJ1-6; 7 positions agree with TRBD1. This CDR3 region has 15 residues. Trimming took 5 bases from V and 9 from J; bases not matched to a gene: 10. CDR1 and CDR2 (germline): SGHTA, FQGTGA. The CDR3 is CASSETGTDGSPLHF. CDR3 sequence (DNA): TGTGCCAGCAGCGAGACAGGGACAGATGGTTCACCCCTCCACTTT.

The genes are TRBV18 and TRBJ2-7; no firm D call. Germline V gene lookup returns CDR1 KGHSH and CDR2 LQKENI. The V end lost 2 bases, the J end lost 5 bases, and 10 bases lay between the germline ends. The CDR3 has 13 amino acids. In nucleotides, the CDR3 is TGTGCCAGCTCACCAACCCAGAGGAACGAGCAGTACTTC. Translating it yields CASSPTQRNEQYF.

The CDR3 coding sequence is TGCGCCAGCAGCCAAGCTGGGGGGGGGTCGGATACGCAGTATTTT. Translating it yields CASSQAGGGSDTQYF. The chain couples TRBV4-1 to TRBJ2-3, with 7 bases that match TRBD2. The V and J ends lost 1 base and 6 bases, in that order; junction bases with no gene match: 7. The germline gives CDR1 MGHRA, CDR2 YSYEKL. CDR3 length equals 15 residues.

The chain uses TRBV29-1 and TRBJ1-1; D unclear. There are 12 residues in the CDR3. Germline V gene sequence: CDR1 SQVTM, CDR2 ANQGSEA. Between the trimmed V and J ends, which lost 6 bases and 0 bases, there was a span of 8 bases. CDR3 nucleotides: TGCAGCGTCACGACTATGAACACTGAAGCTTTCTTT. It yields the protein CSVTTMNTEAFF.

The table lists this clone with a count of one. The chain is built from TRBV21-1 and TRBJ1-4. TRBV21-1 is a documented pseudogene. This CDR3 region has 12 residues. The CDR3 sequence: CASSKPGAKLFF. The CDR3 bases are TGTGCCAGCAGCAAACCGGGAGCAAAACTGTTTTTT.

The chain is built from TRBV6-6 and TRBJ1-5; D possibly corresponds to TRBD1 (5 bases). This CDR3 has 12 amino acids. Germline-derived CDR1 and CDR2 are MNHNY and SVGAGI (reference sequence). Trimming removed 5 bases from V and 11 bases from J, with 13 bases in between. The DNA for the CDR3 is TGTGCCAGCAGTCTAGGGACTAAGTCCCAGCATTTT. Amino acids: CASSLGTKSQHF.

CDR3 DNA sequence: TGTGCCAGCTCACCAGCGGGGACTGGGGTTAATTCACCCCTCCACTTT. Translation: CASSPAGTGVNSPLHF. V gene TRBV18 combines with J gene TRBJ1-6, with TRBD1 as a possible D gene (5 bases). The germline V gene has CDR1 KGHSH and CDR2 LQKENI. V dropped 2 bases and J dropped 6 bases, with 14 bases sitting between them. This CDR3 has 16 amino acids.

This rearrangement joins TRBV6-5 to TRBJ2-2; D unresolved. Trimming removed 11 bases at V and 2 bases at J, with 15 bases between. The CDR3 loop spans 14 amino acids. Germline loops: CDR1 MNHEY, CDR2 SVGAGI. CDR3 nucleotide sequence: TGTGCCGGCCTTGGGCTTCGAAACACCGGGGAGCTGTTTTTT. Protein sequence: CAGLGLRNTGELFF.

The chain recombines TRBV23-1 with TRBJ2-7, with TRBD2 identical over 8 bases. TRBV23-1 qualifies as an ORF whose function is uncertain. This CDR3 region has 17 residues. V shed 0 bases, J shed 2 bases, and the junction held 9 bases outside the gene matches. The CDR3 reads CASSQSRIAGLTYEQYF. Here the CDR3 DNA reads TGCGCCAGCAGTCAATCGAGAATAGCGGGGCTAACCTACGAGCAGTACTTC.

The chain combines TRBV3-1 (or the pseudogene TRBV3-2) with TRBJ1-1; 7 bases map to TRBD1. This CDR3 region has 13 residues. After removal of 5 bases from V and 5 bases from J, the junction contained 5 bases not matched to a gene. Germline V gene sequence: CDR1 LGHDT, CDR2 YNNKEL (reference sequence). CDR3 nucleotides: TGTGCCAGCAGCGAAAACAGGGGAACTGAAGCTTTCTTT. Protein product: CASSENRGTEAFF.